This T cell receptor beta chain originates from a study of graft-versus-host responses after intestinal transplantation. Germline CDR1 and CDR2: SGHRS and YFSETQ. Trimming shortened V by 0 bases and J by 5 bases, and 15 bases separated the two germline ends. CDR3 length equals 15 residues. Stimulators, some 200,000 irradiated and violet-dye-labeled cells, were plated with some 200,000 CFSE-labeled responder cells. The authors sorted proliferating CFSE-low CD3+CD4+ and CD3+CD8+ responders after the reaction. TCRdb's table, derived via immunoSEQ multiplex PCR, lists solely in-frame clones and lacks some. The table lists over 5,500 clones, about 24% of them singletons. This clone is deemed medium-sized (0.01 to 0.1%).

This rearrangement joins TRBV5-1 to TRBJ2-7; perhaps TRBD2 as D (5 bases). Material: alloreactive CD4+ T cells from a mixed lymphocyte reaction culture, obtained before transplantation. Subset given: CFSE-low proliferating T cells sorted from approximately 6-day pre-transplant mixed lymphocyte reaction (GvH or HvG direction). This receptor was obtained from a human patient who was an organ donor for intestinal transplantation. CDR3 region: CASSLGAGLFHEQYF. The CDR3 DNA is TGCGCCAGCAGCTTGGGGGCGGGCTTATTCCACGAGCAGTACTTC.